Listed below are T cell receptor beta chains from one sample, sequenced in a study of response to subunit inactivated influenza vaccine. TCRdb called the RT-PCR reads again in MiXCR, with one record for every CDR3 protein. Among approximately 490,000 distinct CDR3 sequences listed, 7.2% were seen once. The specimen was PBMCs from blood, collected around 25 months after vaccination. These receptors all come from a man between 50 and 69 years old who received an inactivated influenza vaccine. CDR3s include the opening cysteine and the closing phenylalanine or tryptophan. A D gene is named only where the DNA matches it firmly. Some rows mark clone size as missing; the rest say once, few, many or name a class of expanded clone.

cdr3_nt cdr3_aa j_call cdr3_length clone_size v_call d_call
TGTGCCAGCAGCCCTCCGGGACTCACCGTCGAGCAGTACTTC CASSPPGLTVEQYF TRBJ2-7 14 few TRBV7-9 .
TGCGCCAGCAGCCAAGGGGTGGGTTCCTACGAGCAGTACTTC CASSQGVGSYEQYF TRBJ2-7 14 . TRBV4-3 .
TGTGCCAGCAGTGAATCGGGAGTAATTCCTGAGCAGTTCTTC CASSESGVIPEQFF TRBJ2-1 14 . TRBV25-1 .
TGTGCCAGCAGTAGATCCAGGGTCCATACGCAGTATTTT CASSRSRVHTQYF TRBJ2-3 13 few TRBV27 .
TGTGCCAGCAGTTTTCAACCCCAAGAGACCCAGTACTTC CASSFQPQETQYF TRBJ2-5 13 . TRBV12-3/TRBV12-4 .
TGTGCCATCCGCGACGAGGGGCGCGGGGAGACCCAGTACTTC CAIRDEGRGETQYF TRBJ2-5 14 . TRBV10-3 .
TGTGCCAGCAGCGTAGAGGGAAGGACTTCCTATGACTACACCTTC CASSVEGRTSYDYTF TRBJ1-2 15 . TRBV9 .
TGCAGTGGGGACAGGGGTGGCACAGATACGCAGTATTTT CSGDRGGTDTQYF TRBJ2-3 13 many TRBV20-1 TRBD1
TGTGCCAGCAGGAAAAATGTTGAGCAGTTCTTC CASRKNVEQFF TRBJ2-1 11 many TRBV27 .
TGTGCCAGTAGTCCCCACAGGGGGCTTCGGTACTTC CASSPHRGLRYF TRBJ2-4 12 . TRBV19 TRBD1
TGTGCCAGCTCACCACCTACTGGAAACACCGGGGAGCTGTTTTTT CASSPPTGNTGELFF TRBJ2-2 15 many TRBV18 .
TGTGCCAGCAGCTTAAGGTCCAGTAACACATTTTACAATGAGCAGTTCTTC CASSLRSSNTFYNEQFF TRBJ2-1 17 many TRBV7-9 .
TGTGCCATCAGTTACCTAGCGGGGGGCCCCTACGAGCAGTACTTC CAISYLAGGPYEQYF TRBJ2-7 15 few TRBV10-3 TRBD2
TGTGCCAGCAGCAACAGGGCTAGGAATTCACCCCTCCACTTT CASSNRARNSPLHF TRBJ1-6 14 few TRBV28 .
TGTGCCAGCAGACAAAAAGCGGGACAGGGGGACTATGGCTACACCTTC CASRQKAGQGDYGYTF TRBJ1-2 16 many TRBV6-1 TRBD1
TGCGCCAGCAGCATAGGACAAAGGGCCGGGGAGCTGTTTTTT CASSIGQRAGELFF TRBJ2-2 14 many TRBV5-1 .
TGTGCCAGCAGTTACGGGGGGGACTTCAATGGAAACACCATATATTTT CASSYGGDFNGNTIYF TRBJ1-3 16 few TRBV6-5 .
TGTGCCAGCTGGTTTGGACGGATGAACACTGAAGCTTTCTTT CASWFGRMNTEAFF TRBJ1-1 14 few TRBV12-3/TRBV12-4 .
TGTGCCAGCAGTCCCAGACACGACACAGATACGCAGTATTTT CASSPRHDTDTQYF TRBJ2-3 14 many TRBV12-3/TRBV12-4 .
TGCGCCAGCAGCCCGAATAGCGGGGGAGACTACAATGAGCAGTTCTTC CASSPNSGGDYNEQFF TRBJ2-1 16 many TRBV5-1 TRBD2
TGTGCCAGGGTGGGACAGGGAGCGGAGACCCAGTACTTC CARVGQGAETQYF TRBJ2-5 13 . TRBV27 TRBD1
TGTGCCAGCACCTTTAAGTTGGGACAGGAGGTCCCCTACGAGCAGTACTTC CASTFKLGQEVPYEQYF TRBJ2-7 17 . TRBV6-2/TRBV6-3 TRBD1
TGTGCCAGCAGCTCCCCTGGTCCCGATGAGCAGTTCTTC CASSSPGPDEQFF TRBJ2-1 13 many TRBV5-4 .
TGTGCCAGCAGTTTACTCCAATCGGGACCTGAAGCTTTCTTT CASSLLQSGPEAFF TRBJ1-1 14 . TRBV28 .
TGTGCCAGCAGTTTATTAAGGGCAGATCAGCCCCAGCATTTT CASSLLRADQPQHF TRBJ1-5 14 . TRBV28 .
TGCAGTGCTAGAGGAACTCCGGTACAGGGGGCAATAAGGAGATTAGATTCACCCCTCCACTTT CSARGTPVQGAIRRLDSPLHF TRBJ1-6 21 few TRBV20-1 TRBD1
TGTGCCAGCAGCTCGCACAGGGGGCTCTACGAGCAGTACTTC CASSSHRGLYEQYF TRBJ2-7 14 many TRBV12-3/TRBV12-4 TRBD1
TGTGCCAGCAGTTTTGACCCCAAAAGTAGAGCTTTCTTT CASSFDPKSRAFF TRBJ1-1 13 . TRBV12-3/TRBV12-4 .
TGCGCCAGCAGCCAAGCGGAATATAGCAATCAGCCCCAGCATTTT CASSQAEYSNQPQHF TRBJ1-5 15 many TRBV4-1 .
TGTGCCAGCAGTTTATGGGGGAACACCGGGGAGCTGTTTTTT CASSLWGNTGELFF TRBJ2-2 14 many TRBV28 .
TGTGCCACGGACAGCCCAGGAGCTGGAAACACCATATATTTT CATDSPGAGNTIYF TRBJ1-3 14 few TRBV19 .
TGTGCCAGCAGTACCGGGACGGCGTATGGCTACACCTTC CASSTGTAYGYTF TRBJ1-2 13 few TRBV28 .
TGTGCCAGCAGCTCCAGGGTCGATAAGACTGGAAACACCATATATTTT CASSSRVDKTGNTIYF TRBJ1-3 16 . TRBV4-2 .
TGTGCCAGCAGTAACAGCAAGTCCTTAGCCAAAAACATTCAGTACTTC CASSNSKSLAKNIQYF TRBJ2-4 16 . TRBV28 .
TGCAGTGCTAGAGGTCTGCGTGGGAGCGGCGGCACAGATACGCAGTATTTT CSARGLRGSGGTDTQYF TRBJ2-3 17 few TRBV20-1 .
TGCGCCAGCAGCCGGGACAGCCGAAACTATGGCTACACCTTC CASSRDSRNYGYTF TRBJ1-2 14 many TRBV5-1 TRBD1
TGCAGTGTTTCACGGCAGGCCTCCTTGGGCTACACCTTC CSVSRQASLGYTF TRBJ1-2 13 many TRBV20-1 .
TGTGCCAGCACCCCGACAGGGAGCTCCTACGAGCAGTACTTC CASTPTGSSYEQYF TRBJ2-7 14 . TRBV9 TRBD1
TGTGCCAGCAGTCCAAGGGTGTCGGGTGAAAAACTGTTTTTT CASSPRVSGEKLFF TRBJ1-4 14 many TRBV6-1 .
TGCGCCAGCAGCTTGGGGCTAGCGGGAATAAACTATGAGCAGTTCTTC CASSLGLAGINYEQFF TRBJ2-1 16 few TRBV5-1 TRBD2
TGTGCCAGTAGTCCGACCGCATTTGGGAATCAGCCCCAGCATTTT CASSPTAFGNQPQHF TRBJ1-5 15 . TRBV19 .
TGCAGTGCCCCATTGGTCGCCCTTGCAACTAATGAAAAACTGTTTTTT CSAPLVALATNEKLFF TRBJ1-4 16 many TRBV20-1 .
TGTGCCACCAGCAGAGGCTGGGGGCAGCGGAACACAGATACGCAGTATTTT CATSRGWGQRNTDTQYF TRBJ2-3 17 few TRBV15 .
TGTGCCAACGGAAGGGCACAGAGTGAAGCTTTCTTT CANGRAQSEAFF TRBJ1-1 12 . TRBV12-3/TRBV12-4 .
TGCAGCGTTGAATTGGGACTAGCGGGGGGATCATGGTTCTTC CSVELGLAGGSWFF TRBJ2-1 14 few TRBV29-1 TRBD2
TGTGCCAGCAGCCCGACCCGGGGGGGCCAAGAGACCCAGTACTTC CASSPTRGGQETQYF TRBJ2-5 15 few TRBV7-2 TRBD2
TGTGCCAGCAGTTTCGGGGGCCTAACGCAGGGGCCCAATGAGCAGTTCTTC CASSFGGLTQGPNEQFF TRBJ2-1 17 many TRBV27 .
TGTGCCAGCAGCTTAGTTCGGGCAGCAAATTCACCCCTCCACTTT CASSLVRAANSPLHF TRBJ1-6 15 few TRBV11-2 .
TGTGCCACCAGCAGAGGCAGGGATGTCTATGGCTACACCTTC CATSRGRDVYGYTF TRBJ1-2 14 . TRBV15 .
TGTGCCACCAGCACCCGGGAGGTGCGGGGAGGATCCTACGAGCAGTACTTC CATSTREVRGGSYEQYF TRBJ2-7 17 few TRBV15 TRBD2
TGTGCCAGCAGCCAAGAGGCTTATTATGAGCAGTTCTTC CASSQEAYYEQFF TRBJ2-1 13 many TRBV4-2 .
TGCGCCAGCAGCTTGGACAGGGGGGACACAGATACGCAGTATTTT CASSLDRGDTDTQYF TRBJ2-3 15 many TRBV5-1 TRBD1
TGTGCCAGCAGTAACGGACTAGCGGGGGTAAATGAGCAGTTCTTC CASSNGLAGVNEQFF TRBJ2-1 15 many TRBV5-4 TRBD2
TGCAGCGTTGAAGATCGTAGGGACGGTGAGCAGTTCTTC CSVEDRRDGEQFF TRBJ2-1 13 many TRBV29-1 .
TGCGCCAGCTCTCTCCGACATCTCACAGATACGCAGTATTTT CASSLRHLTDTQYF TRBJ2-3 14 many TRBV5-1 .